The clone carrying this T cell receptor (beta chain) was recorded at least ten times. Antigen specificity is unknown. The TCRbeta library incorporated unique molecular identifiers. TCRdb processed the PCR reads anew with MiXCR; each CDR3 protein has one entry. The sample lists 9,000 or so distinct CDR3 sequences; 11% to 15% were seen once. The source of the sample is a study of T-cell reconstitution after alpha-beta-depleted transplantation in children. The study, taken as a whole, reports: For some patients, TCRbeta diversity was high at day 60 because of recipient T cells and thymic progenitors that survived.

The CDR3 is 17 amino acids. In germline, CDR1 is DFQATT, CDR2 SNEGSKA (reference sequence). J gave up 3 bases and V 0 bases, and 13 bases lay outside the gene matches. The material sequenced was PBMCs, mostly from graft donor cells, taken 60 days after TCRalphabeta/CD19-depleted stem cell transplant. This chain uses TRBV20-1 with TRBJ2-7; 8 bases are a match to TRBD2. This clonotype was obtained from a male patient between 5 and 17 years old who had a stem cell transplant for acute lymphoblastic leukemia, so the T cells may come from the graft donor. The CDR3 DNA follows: TGCAGTGCTAGAGATCAATTCCGTGGACTAGCAGGCTACGAGCAGTACTTC. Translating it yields CSARDQFRGLAGYEQYF.